This record covers a single T cell receptor (beta chain). The record originates from a study of patients and donors after allogeneic stem cell transplantation. J was trimmed by 3 bases and V by 0 bases; bases with no gene match: 4. CDR3 length equals 16 residues. Per germline, CDR1 MNHEY and CDR2 SVGAGI. Via MiXCR, TCRdb re-called the RT-PCR reads, giving one row per CDR3 protein. The sample has tens of thousands of distinct CDR3 sequences; 37% are singletons. The receptor's source is a human donor who was either an allogeneic HSCT recipient or a stem cell or donor lymphocyte infusion donor (not recorded which). It is not recorded whose cells these are; they may come from a transplant donor. Sequenced material: blood, either unsorted or a sorted T cell fraction (not recorded which). The V and J genes are TRBV6-5 and TRBJ2-3, with 9 positions matching TRBD2. CDR3 protein: CASSYSLAGVTDTQYF. DNA for the CDR3: TGTGCCAGCAGTTACTCCTTAGCGGGAGTTACAGATACGCAGTATTTT.